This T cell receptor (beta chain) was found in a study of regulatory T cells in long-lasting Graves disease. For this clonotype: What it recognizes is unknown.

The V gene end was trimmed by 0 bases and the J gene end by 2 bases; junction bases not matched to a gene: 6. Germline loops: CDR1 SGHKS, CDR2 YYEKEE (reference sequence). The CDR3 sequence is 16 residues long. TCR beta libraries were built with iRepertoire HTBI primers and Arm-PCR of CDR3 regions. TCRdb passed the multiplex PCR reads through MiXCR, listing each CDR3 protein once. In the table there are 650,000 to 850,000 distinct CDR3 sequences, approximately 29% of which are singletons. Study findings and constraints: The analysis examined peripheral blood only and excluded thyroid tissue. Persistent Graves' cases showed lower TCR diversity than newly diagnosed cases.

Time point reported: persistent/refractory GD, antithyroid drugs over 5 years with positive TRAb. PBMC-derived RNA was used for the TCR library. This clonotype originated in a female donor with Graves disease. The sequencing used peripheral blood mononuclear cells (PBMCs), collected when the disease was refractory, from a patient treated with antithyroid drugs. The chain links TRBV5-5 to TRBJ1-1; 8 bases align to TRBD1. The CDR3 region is CASSLGTGGTNTEAFF. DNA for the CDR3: TGTGCCAGCAGCTTGGGTACAGGGGGGACTAACACTGAAGCTTTCTTT.